The 13 T cell receptor beta chains reported below all come from one sample, sequenced in a study of blood T cell repertoires in COVID-19. The table came from immunoSEQ multiplex PCR; TCRdb's copy has only in-frame clones and leaves some out. This table has some 250,000 clones, about 83% appearing once. The material sequenced was peripheral blood. The source is a man older than 75 with acute or convalescent COVID-19.

The CDR3 reads CASSQETSGGFLTGELFF. The CDR3 nucleotides are TGCGCCAGCAGCCAAGAGACTAGCGGGGGGTTTCTCACCGGGGAGCTGTTTTTT. This chain connects TRBV4-1 to TRBJ2-2, with 13 bases lining up with TRBD2. V was clipped by 0 bases and J by 4 bases; unmatched bases: 5. The germline V gene has CDR1 MGHRA and CDR2 YSYEKL. The CDR3 extends over 18 amino acids.

The chain uses TRBV7-2 and TRBJ1-3; the match to TRBD1 covers 8 bases. This CDR3 is built from 16 residues. Germline V gene sequence: CDR1 SGHTA, CDR2 FQGNSA. Trimming removed 4 bases from V and 7 bases from J; junction bases left unmatched: 12. CDR3 sequence reads: CASSSSWTGIGNTIYF. CDR3 DNA sequence: TGTGCCAGCAGCTCGTCGTGGACAGGGATAGGCAACACCATATATTTT.

This clone was detected once. The chain combines TRBV29-1 with TRBJ2-2, with D perhaps matching TRBD2 (5 bases). The CDR3 is 13 amino acids. Trimming stripped 4 bases from V and 5 bases from J, with 11 bases between. Germline V lookup: CDR1 SQVTM, CDR2 ANQGSEA. The CDR3 loop reads CSVATSGTGELFF. In DNA form, the CDR3 reads TGCAGCGTTGCAACAAGCGGAACCGGGGAGCTGTTTTTT.

This chain connects TRBV6-5 to TRBJ2-3; 8 nucleotides agree with TRBD2. The CDR3 consists of 16 residues. J gave up 4 bases and V 3 bases, and 9 bases lay outside the gene matches. The germline V gene encodes CDR1 MNHEY and CDR2 SVGAGI. The CDR3 coding sequence is TGTGCCAGCAGTTATAGTGGCGGGGGGAGGGCAGATACGCAGTATTTT. Translating gives CASSYSGGGRADTQYF.

The chain links TRBV5-6 to TRBJ1-3, with D unclear. V shed 1 base and J shed 0 bases, with 8 bases lying between them. The germline CDR1 and CDR2 sequences are SGHDT and YYEEEE. The CDR3 is 15 amino acids. The CDR3 region is CASSLYMSSGNTIYF. The DNA for the CDR3 is TGTGCCAGCAGCTTGTATATGAGCTCTGGAAACACCATATATTTT.

This clone was detected a few times. The gene calls are TRBV4-1 and TRBJ1-1; perhaps TRBD1 as D (5 bases). This CDR3 comprises 13 residues. Germline loops: CDR1 MGHRA, CDR2 YSYEKL. Trimming shortened V by 4 bases and J by 1 base, and 7 bases separated the two germline ends. This chain's CDR3 is CASSRGQNTEAFF. The CDR3 DNA is TGCGCCAGCAGCCGTGGACAGAACACTGAAGCTTTCTTT.

The genes are TRBV10-2 and TRBJ1-3; a weak D match, TRBD1 (6 bases). CDR1 WSHSY and CDR2 SAAADI come from the germline V gene. This CDR3 is 14 amino acids long. The V end was cut by 6 bases, the J end by 3 bases, with 12 bases between. The CDR3 loop reads CASSAGDGGNTIYF. CDR3 DNA sequence: TGCGCCAGCAGCGCAGGGGACGGTGGAAACACCATATATTTT.

V and J are TRBV6-2 or TRBV6-3 and TRBJ2-7; D may be TRBD2 (6 bases). Looked up from germline, CDR1 is MNHEY and CDR2 is SVGEGT. The CDR3 is 16 amino acids. V lost 4 bases and J 0 bases, leaving 16 bases between the germline ends. The CDR3 DNA sequence: TGTGCCAGCAGTTTGGCGGGATTTCCGAGCTCCTACGAGCAGTACTTC. It codes for CASSLAGFPSSYEQYF.

The rearrangement links TRBV19 to TRBJ1-6, with TRBD1 matching over 8 bases. Germline CDR1 and CDR2: LNHDA and SQIVND (reference sequence). The junction had 10 bases not matched to a gene; V was cut back by 5 bases and J by 7 bases. The CDR3 covers 16 residues. This CDR3 is CASSLARTGRNSPLHF. DNA of the CDR3: TGTGCCAGTAGTCTTGCCCGGACAGGGCGGAATTCACCCCTCCACTTT.

The chain employs TRBV4-1 and TRBJ2-7; 9 nucleotides line up with TRBD2. The junction had 2 bases not matched to a gene; V was cut back by 2 bases and J by 0 bases. The CDR3 covers 15 residues. Germline assignment: CDR1 MGHRA and CDR2 YSYEKL. The DNA for the CDR3 is TGCGCCAGCAGCCAAACTAGCGGGCCCTCCTACGAGCAGTACTTC. The encoded protein is CASSQTSGPSYEQYF.

This rearrangement joins TRBV11-2 to TRBJ2-7; TRBD1 matches at 7 bases. Germline V gives CDR1 SGHAT, CDR2 FQNNGV. Trimming cost V 5 bases and J 0 bases; bases outside gene matches: 7. This CDR3 region has 15 residues. CDR3 in DNA: TGTGCCAGCAGCACACGGGACAGTCCCTCCTACGAGCAGTACTTC. Its translation: CASSTRDSPSYEQYF.

The CDR3 spells CATSKGVPGTSGRGTYNEQFF. CDR3 bases: TGTGCCACCAGCAAGGGGGTACCCGGGACTAGCGGGAGGGGGACCTACAATGAGCAGTTCTTC. This rearrangement joins TRBV15 to TRBJ2-1, with 16 bases that match TRBD2. The CDR3 has 21 residues. Germline V gives CDR1 LNHNV, CDR2 YYDKDF (reference sequence). V shed 4 bases, J shed 2 bases, and the junction held 14 bases outside the gene matches.

As for this clone: This sample also contains other DNA sequences that code for the same CDR3. This chain connects TRBV3-1 (or the pseudogene TRBV3-2) to TRBJ1-5, with D unresolved. The CDR3 is made up of 13 amino acids. V was pared by 4 bases and J by 2 bases, with 6 bases between. The germline gives CDR1 LGHDT, CDR2 YNNKEL (reference sequence). The CDR3 reads CASSPPGNQPQHF. In DNA form, the CDR3 reads TGTGCCAGCAGCCCGCCGGGCAATCAGCCCCAGCATTTT.